The 10 T cell receptor beta chains reported below all come from one sample, sequenced in a study of low-dose radiotherapy and immunotherapy resistance in tumors. Time point noted: after trial treatment. Stated treatment: LDRT plus nivolumab, ipilimumab, low-dose cyclophosphamide and aspirin (RACIN trial). Using a constant-region primer together with a V-primer adapter, TCRs were subjected to around 20 PCR cycles of amplification. TCRdb passed the reads through MiXCR, listing each CDR3 protein once. The profile shows roughly 52,000 distinct CDR3 sequences, approximately 31% of them singletons. The specimen comprised PBMCs, sampled after low-dose radiotherapy plus immunotherapy. All receptors derive from a male donor with rectosigmoid adenocarcinoma.

In this sample, this clonotype turned up a few times. J is TRBJ2-1 and V is TRBV7-9; D uncertain. Germline lookup yields CDR1 SEHNR and CDR2 FQNEAQ (reference sequence). Deletions cut 4 bases from V and 2 bases from J, with 12 bases between. The CDR3 consists of 15 residues. CDR3 sequence: CASSYGPNPYNEQFF. CDR3 in DNA: TGTGCCAGCAGCTATGGGCCGAACCCCTACAATGAGCAGTTCTTC.

The J gene is TRBJ2-7, the V gene TRBV14, with 9 bases matching TRBD1. The germline gives CDR1 SGHDN, CDR2 FVKESK. V was pared by 1 base and J by 5 bases, with 3 bases of the junction left unmatched. CDR3 length: 14 residues. The CDR3 sequence is CASSQATGGDEQYF. The CDR3, as DNA: TGTGCCAGCAGCCAAGCTACAGGGGGCGACGAGCAGTACTTC.

This clonotype was found many times. The gene calls are TRBV19 and TRBJ1-5; 10 bases align to TRBD1. Per germline, CDR1 LNHDA and CDR2 SQIVND (reference sequence). The CDR3 sequence is 13 residues long. Germline trimming cut 6 bases from V and 6 bases from J; bases unmatched to any gene: 2. The CDR3 DNA is TGTGCCAGTAGCCGGACAGGGGGTCAGCCCCAGCATTTT. It translates to CASSRTGGQPQHF.

This clonotype was seen ten or more times. The chain employs TRBV27 and TRBJ1-1; D ambiguous. The germline V and J ends were trimmed by 6 bases and 5 bases, with 16 bases remaining between them. Germline assignment: CDR1 MNHEY and CDR2 SMNVEV (reference sequence). The CDR3 length is 14 residues. For the CDR3, the DNA is TGTGCCAGCAGCACCTCCCCCCTGAGGACTGAAGCTTTCTTT. It specifies CASSTSPLRTEAFF.

This clonotype was counted at least ten times. This sequence joins TRBV6-6 and TRBJ2-7, with D perhaps being TRBD1 or TRBD2 (5 bases each). V was clipped by 4 bases and J by 0 bases, with 13 bases between them. This CDR3 contains 15 residues. CDR1 and CDR2 from the germline V gene are MNHNY and SVGAGI (reference sequence). CDR3 amino acids: CASSWETAFSYEQYF. The CDR3 region has the DNA TGTGCCAGCAGTTGGGAGACAGCCTTCTCCTACGAGCAGTACTTC.

This rearrangement joins TRBV28 to TRBJ1-5, with 9 bases lining up with TRBD1. Germline V gene lookup returns CDR1 MDHEN and CDR2 SYDVKM. This CDR3 is 21 amino acids long. The ends lost 7 bases at V and 2 bases at J; junction bases unmatched: 24. CDR3: CASTPLRDRALSGTRNQPQHF. The CDR3 DNA reads as TGTGCCAGCACCCCCCTTAGGGACAGGGCCCTTTCCGGAACGCGCAATCAGCCCCAGCATTTT.

The rearrangement uses TRBV11-1 and TRBJ2-7; maybe TRBD1 (6 bases). The germline V gene encodes CDR1 SGHAT and CDR2 FQDESV (reference sequence). The CDR3 has 14 residues. V gave up 3 bases and J gave up 0 bases, with 9 bases separating them. CDR3 DNA sequence: TGTGCCAGCAGCTTTGACAGGAGCTCCTACGAGCAGTACTTC. Protein product: CASSFDRSSYEQYF.

The rearrangement joins TRBV6-8 to TRBJ2-7, with TRBD1 as a possible D gene (6 bases). Trimming cost V 5 bases and J 7 bases, with 15 bases left between them. The germline V gene has CDR1 MNHGY and CDR2 SAAAGT. This CDR3 contains 13 residues. CDR3 sequence (DNA): TGTGCCAGCAGTGTAACCACAGGGCAAGAGCAGTACTTC. This codes for CASSVTTGQEQYF.

To note about this clonotype: It may be a read error: a sequence one base away is much more abundant. The genes are TRBV7-9 and TRBJ2-6; D might be TRBD1 (6 bases). The CDR3 sequence is 17 residues long. The V gene's germline CDR1 is SEHNR and CDR2 FQNEAQ (reference sequence). Written as DNA, the CDR3 is TGTGCCAGCAGCTCCTCTCCACAGGGATCCGGGGCCAACGTCCCGACTTTC. The encoded protein is CASSSSPQGSGANVPTF.

This clonotype was counted at least ten times. The chain couples TRBV20-1 to TRBJ2-1; D gene ambiguous. V was shortened by 4 bases and J by 8 bases, with 6 bases between the two germline ends. Germline values: CDR1 DFQATT, CDR2 SNEGSKA (reference sequence). This CDR3 has 10 amino acids. The CDR3 loop is CSATGYEQFF. As DNA, the CDR3 is TGCAGTGCTACCGGCTATGAGCAGTTCTTC.